Presented here are 11 T cell receptor beta chains from one specimen sequenced in a study of T cell repertoires in cytomegalovirus infection (dated by TCRdb to the late 2010s). The sequencing machine was an Illumina HiSeq 1500. Through fastp at Q25 and MiXCR, TCRdb rebuilt clones from the public reads, retaining in-frame beta chains. Every distinct CDR3 protein forms one entry, paired with its most common genes and DNA. The sample table records 110,000 to 150,000 distinct CDR3 sequences; 5.5% to 8% of these occur just once. About 20% of the sample goes to the ten largest clones. Specimen: PBMCs. These receptors all come from a human donor in good health (CMV status not recorded). Some clones in this sample may be carry-over from other donors' samples.

This clonotype has just a few counts. The genes are TRBV29-1 and TRBJ2-2; 7 bases align to TRBD1. The CDR3 is made up of 13 amino acids. With V trimmed by 8 bases and J by 1 base, 4 bases remained unmatched. Germline V gene sequence: CDR1 SQVTM, CDR2 ANQGSEA. This CDR3 reads CSIDRENTGELFF. CDR3 sequence (DNA): TGCAGCATCGACAGGGAGAACACCGGGGAGCTGTTTTTT.

This clonotype was detected many times. The chain has TRBV7-9 and TRBJ2-5, with D uncertain. Trimming removed 5 bases from V and 1 base from J, with 17 bases in between. Germline CDR1 is SEHNR and CDR2 is FQNEAQ (reference sequence). The CDR3 runs 16 residues. The CDR3 nucleotides read TGTGCCAGCAGCACAATACCACCTACGACCCAAGAGACCCAGTACTTC. Amino acids: CASSTIPPTTQETQYF.

This clonotype was recorded many times. The chain joins TRBV5-1 to TRBJ2-7, with D perhaps being TRBD1 or TRBD2 (6 bases each). The CDR3 is 14 residues long. The ends were cut back, 0 bases at V and 7 bases at J, with 14 bases in the middle. The V gene's germline CDR1 is SGHRS and CDR2 YFSETQ. The CDR3 sequence is CASSLDGGPGEQYF. CDR3 DNA sequence: TGCGCCAGCAGCTTGGATGGGGGGCCCGGGGAGCAGTACTTC.

This clonotype was seen only a few times. One end of the junction does not line up with germline, which may come from a read error. The V and J genes are TRBV7-2 and TRBJ2-7, with 7 bases identical to TRBD2. Germline values: CDR1 SGHTA, CDR2 FQGNSA. The CDR3 is 19 residues long. Here the CDR3 reads CASSLGRDFGGGGGGMRDF. The CDR3 bases are TGTGCCAGCAGCTTAGGACGCGATTTTGGGGGGGGAGGTGGGGGAATGAGGGACTTC.

This sequence joins TRBV20-1 and TRBJ2-5; D assignment may be TRBD1 or TRBD2 (5 bases each). Germline-derived CDR1 and CDR2 are DFQATT and SNEGSKA (reference sequence). The V and J ends lost 5 bases and 0 bases respectively, with 16 bases between them. The CDR3 runs to 15 residues. The CDR3 bases are TGCAGTGCTCAACCCCTAGCAGGGAACCAAGAGACCCAGTACTTC. Translated, it gives CSAQPLAGNQETQYF.

This clonotype showed up just a few times. The J gene is TRBJ2-1, the V gene TRBV5-4; D is possibly TRBD2 (6 bases). Trimming left V 0 bases short and J 5 bases short, with 15 bases between. The CDR3 is 16 residues long. CDR1 SGHNT and CDR2 YYREEE come from the germline V gene (reference sequence). As DNA, the CDR3 is TGTGCCAGCAGCTTGGGGCGGGGCAGGGCTAACAATGAGCAGTTCTTC. Amino acid sequence: CASSLGRGRANNEQFF.

This clonotype was found a few times. The rearrangement uses TRBV18 and TRBJ1-2, with D unresolved. V was cut by 3 bases and J by 4 bases, with 12 bases left in between. Per germline, CDR1 KGHSH and CDR2 LQKENI. The CDR3 is 14 amino acids. The CDR3 sequence: CASSPQRTGYGYTF. Here the CDR3 DNA reads TGTGCCAGCTCACCTCAACGGACGGGCTATGGCTACACCTTC.

This clonotype appeared many times. This chain connects TRBV7-3 to TRBJ2-3; D is possibly TRBD1 or TRBD2 (7 bases each). The CDR3 covers 14 residues. V lost 5 bases and J lost 5, with 14 bases in between. Germline V gene lookup returns CDR1 SGHTA and CDR2 FQGTGA. The CDR3 here is CASSPGGAVDTQYF. As DNA, the CDR3 is TGTGCCAGCAGCCCAGGGGGGGCAGTAGATACGCAGTATTTT.

This clonotype was detected ten times or more. This sequence joins TRBV5-5 and TRBJ2-7; D is possibly TRBD2 (6 bases). The CDR3 runs to 13 residues. V lost 5 bases, J lost 0 bases, and 9 bases lay in between. Germline CDR1 and CDR2: SGHKS and YYEKEE (reference sequence). CDR3 residues: CASRRDSSYEQYF. Here the CDR3 DNA reads TGTGCCAGCAGACGGGACTCCTCCTACGAGCAGTACTTC.

The CDR3 region is CASSQGEYGYTF. The DNA for the CDR3 is TGTGCCAGCAGCCAAGGGGAGTATGGCTACACCTTC. This chain connects TRBV3-1 to TRBJ1-2, with D hard to call. CDR3 length equals 12 residues. The V and J ends lost 1 base and 5 bases respectively, with 5 bases between them. Germline lookup yields CDR1 LGHDT and CDR2 YNNKEL (reference sequence).

The sample holds many counts of this clonotype. This chain links TRBV28 with TRBJ2-3, with TRBD2 matching 9 bases. The CDR3 loop spans 16 amino acids. Germline trimming cut 4 bases from V and 0 bases from J; bases unmatched to any gene: 5. Germline CDR1 reads MDHEN; CDR2 reads SYDVKM. For the CDR3, the DNA is TGTGCCAGCAGTTCGCCTAGCGGGGATAGCACAGATACGCAGTATTTT. Protein sequence: CASSSPSGDSTDTQYF. The full variable domain, rest sourced from reference TRBV28 and TRBJ2-3, is DVKVTQSSRYLVKRTGEKVFLECVQDMDHENMFWYRQDPGLGLRLIYFSYDVKMKEKGDIPEGYSVSREKKERFSLILESASTNQTSMYLCASSSPSGDSTDTQYFGPGTRLTVL.